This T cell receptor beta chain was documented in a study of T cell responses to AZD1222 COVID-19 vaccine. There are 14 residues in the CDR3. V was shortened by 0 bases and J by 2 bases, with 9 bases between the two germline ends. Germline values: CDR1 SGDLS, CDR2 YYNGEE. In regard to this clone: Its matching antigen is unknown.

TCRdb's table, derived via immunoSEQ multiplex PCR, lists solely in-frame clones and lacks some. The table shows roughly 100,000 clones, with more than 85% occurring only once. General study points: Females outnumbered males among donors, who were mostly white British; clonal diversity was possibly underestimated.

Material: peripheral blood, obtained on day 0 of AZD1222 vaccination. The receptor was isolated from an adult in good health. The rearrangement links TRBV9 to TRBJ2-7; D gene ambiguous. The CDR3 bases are TGTGCCAGCAGCGTAGGTTCGTCCGCCTACGAGCAGTACTTC. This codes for CASSVGSSAYEQYF.